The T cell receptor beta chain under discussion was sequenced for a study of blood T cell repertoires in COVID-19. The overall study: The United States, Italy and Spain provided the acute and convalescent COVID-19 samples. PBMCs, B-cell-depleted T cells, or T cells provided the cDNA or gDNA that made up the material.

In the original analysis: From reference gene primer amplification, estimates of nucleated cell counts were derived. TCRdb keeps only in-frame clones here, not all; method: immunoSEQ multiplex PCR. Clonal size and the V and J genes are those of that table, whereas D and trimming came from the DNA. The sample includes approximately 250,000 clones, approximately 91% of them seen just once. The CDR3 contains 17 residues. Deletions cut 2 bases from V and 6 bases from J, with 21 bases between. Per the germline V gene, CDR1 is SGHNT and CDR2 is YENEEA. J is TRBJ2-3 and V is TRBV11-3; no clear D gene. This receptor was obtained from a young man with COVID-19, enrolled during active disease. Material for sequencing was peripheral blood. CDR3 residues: CASSLIKAVKPRDTQYF. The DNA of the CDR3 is TGTGCCAGCAGCTTAATTAAGGCAGTTAAGCCGCGGGATACGCAGTATTTT. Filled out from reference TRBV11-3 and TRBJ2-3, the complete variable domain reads EAGVVQSPRYKIIEKKQPVAFWCNPISGHNTLYWYLQNLGQGPELLIRYENEEAVDDSQLPKDRFSAERLKGVDSTLKIQPAELGDSAVYLCASSLIKAVKPRDTQYFGPGTRLTVL.